The 6 T cell receptor beta chains below come from one sample, sequenced in a study of beta chain features in type 1 diabetes. Study observations and caveats: Shorter TCRB CDR3s, moderately but significantly so, were found in Type 1 diabetes patients in all four CD4+ subsets.

Expressed TCRB transcripts were sequenced, since all the RNA that had been isolated was reverse transcribed. The method was immunoSEQ multiplex PCR; TCRdb's version includes in-frame clones alone and lacks a portion of them. This repertoire shows nearly 350,000 clones, about a tenth found once; its top ten account for about 1%. These receptors have no known antigen. The sample comprised central memory CD4+ T cells from blood. The receptors here all came from a man aged 25 to 40 with type 1 diabetes.

The V call is TRBV18, the J call TRBJ2-5; TRBD1 matches at 10 bases. Trimming cost V 3 bases and J 4 bases; bases outside gene matches: 8. The germline V gene encodes CDR1 KGHSH and CDR2 LQKENI. The CDR3 covers 16 residues. The CDR3 reads CASSPGTGEFIETQYF. CDR3 in DNA: TGTGCCAGCTCACCTGGGACAGGGGAATTTATAGAGACCCAGTACTTC.

This rearrangement joins TRBV7-2 to TRBJ2-3; D might be TRBD1 or TRBD2, each matching 5 bases. Trimming took off 5 bases at V and 2 bases at J, with 11 bases between the two ends. Germline CDR1 reads SGHTA; CDR2 reads FQGNSA. The length of the CDR3 is 14 residues. The CDR3 loop is CASSQGRSTDTQYF. The CDR3 DNA is TGTGCCAGCAGCCAGGGACGGTCCACAGATACGCAGTATTTT.

The chain joins TRBV11-3 to TRBJ1-6, with 9 bases that match TRBD1. The CDR3 covers 16 residues. Germline V gene lookup returns CDR1 SGHNT and CDR2 YENEEA. Trimming at V came to 1 base and at J to 7 bases, leaving 5 bases not matched to a gene. The CDR3 region has the DNA TGTGCCAGCAGCTTAGGAACAGGGGGCATCAATTCACCCCTCCACTTT. The encoded protein is CASSLGTGGINSPLHF.

This clone was counted a few times. The chain employs TRBV5-1 and TRBJ2-5; TRBD2 might be the D (5 bases). TRBJ2-7 explains the end of the DNA better; the J call may be wrong. The CDR3 is 13 residues long. The V gene's germline CDR1 is SGHRS and CDR2 YFSETQ. The CDR3 DNA reads TGCGCCAGCAGCCCGGGATCCCGCACCGAGCAGTACTTC. Its translation: CASSPGSRTEQYF.

This clone has more than one count but fewer than ten. This chain's CDR3 is CASFQSYNEQFF. The CDR3 nucleotides are TGTGCCAGCTTTCAATCCTACAATGAGCAGTTCTTC. This chain joins TRBV6-6 and TRBJ2-1; unclear D gene. Germline V gene data show CDR1 as MNHNY and CDR2 as SVGAGI (reference sequence). V lost 8 bases and J lost 1, with 6 bases in between. This CDR3 contains 12 residues.

The chain links TRBV6-1 to TRBJ2-7, with 8 nucleotides matching TRBD1. Germline loops: CDR1 MNHNS, CDR2 SASEGT. The CDR3 loop spans 16 amino acids. Germline trimming cut 4 bases from V and 2 bases from J; bases unmatched to any gene: 10. The CDR3 region is CASSVDRGRGTYEQYF. The DNA of the CDR3 is TGTGCCAGCAGTGTCGACAGGGGAAGGGGAACCTACGAGCAGTACTTC.